The 8 T cell receptor beta chains below were found in one sample sequenced in a study of CXCR3-negative and CXCR3-positive naive CD8 T cells. The authors made the TRB cDNA libraries by 5' RACE using UMI labels. With the 5' RACE reads reprocessed, TCRdb shows one record per CDR3 protein and no DNA. The sample data list about 130,000 distinct CDR3 sequences. Sequenced input: naive CXCR3- CD8+ T cells from blood. Subset defined: CD45RO-CCR7+CD27+CD95- naive CD8+ T cells lacking CXCR3 (TNR3-). The receptors shown here come from a human donor in good health. Some clones in this sample may be carry-over from other donors' samples.

This chain joins TRBV28 and TRBJ2-1; checking the TCRdb D call of TRBD2 is not possible without DNA. CDR1 is MDHEN and CDR2 is SYDVKM in the germline V gene. The CDR3 has 16 residues. CDR3 sequence: CASSIPGLAGAYEQFF.

This rearrangement joins TRBV6-2 or TRBV6-3 to TRBJ2-1; TCRdb lists TRBD2, though no DNA is available to test this call. This CDR3 has 16 residues. Looked up from germline, CDR1 is MNHEY and CDR2 is SVGEGT. CDR3: CASSSGLATSYNEQFF.

The chain employs TRBV9 and TRBJ1-6; the TCRdb call, TRBD1, lacks DNA for checking. Looked up from germline, CDR1 is SGDLS and CDR2 is YYNGEE. The CDR3 loop spans 16 amino acids. CDR3 in amino acids: CASSGPDRGDNSPLHF.

The chain uses TRBV29-1 and TRBJ2-2; TCRdb returns TRBD1, unconfirmable since there is no DNA. The CDR3 sequence is 14 residues long. CDR1 is SQVTM and CDR2 is ANQGSEA in the germline V gene. CDR3 sequence: CSVDRGMNTGELFF.

The gene calls are TRBV28 and TRBJ2-3; no DNA is available, so the TRBD1 call from TCRdb remains unchecked. Germline V lookup: CDR1 MDHEN, CDR2 SYDVKM. The CDR3 is 13 residues long. This chain's CDR3 is CASSLRPADTQYF.

The genes are TRBV14 and TRBJ1-4; TCRdb indicates TRBD1, and absent DNA this call remains unverified. In germline, CDR1 is SGHDN, CDR2 FVKESK. The CDR3 sequence is 15 residues long. The CDR3: CASSPFGTYSEKLFF.

The chain joins TRBV7-8 to TRBJ1-1; the D call from TCRdb, TRBD1, cannot be confirmed without DNA. This CDR3 is built from 17 residues. Germline V gives CDR1 SGHVS, CDR2 FQNEAQ. The CDR3 spells CASSLSGGTFVNTEAFF.

The rearrangement joins TRBV9 to TRBJ1-4. The CDR3 loop spans 12 amino acids. Germline values: CDR1 SGDLS, CDR2 YYNGEE. The CDR3 here is CASSPNAEKLFF.